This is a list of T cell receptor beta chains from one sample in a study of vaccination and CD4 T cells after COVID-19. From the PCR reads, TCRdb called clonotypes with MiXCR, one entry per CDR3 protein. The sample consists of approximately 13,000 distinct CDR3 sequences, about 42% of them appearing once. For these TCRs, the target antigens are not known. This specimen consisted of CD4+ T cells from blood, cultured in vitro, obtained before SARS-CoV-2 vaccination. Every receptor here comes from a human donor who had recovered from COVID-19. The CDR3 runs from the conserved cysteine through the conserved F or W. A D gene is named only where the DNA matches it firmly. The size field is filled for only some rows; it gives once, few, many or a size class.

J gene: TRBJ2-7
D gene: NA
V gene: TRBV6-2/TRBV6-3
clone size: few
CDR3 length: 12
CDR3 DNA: TGTGCCAGCCGGGGCGGGGTTTACGAGCAGTACTTC
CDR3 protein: CASRGGVYEQYF

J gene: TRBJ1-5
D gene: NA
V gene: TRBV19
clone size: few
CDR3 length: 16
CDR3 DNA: TGTGCCAGTAGTATTGCGAACAGCAGGGGCTCTCAGCCCCAGCATTTT
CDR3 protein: CASSIANSRGSQPQHF

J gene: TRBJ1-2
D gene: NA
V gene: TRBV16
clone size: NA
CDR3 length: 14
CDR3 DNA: TGTGCCAGCAGCCAATCTCCCCCCCTCTATGGCTACACCTTC
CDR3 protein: CASSQSPPLYGYTF

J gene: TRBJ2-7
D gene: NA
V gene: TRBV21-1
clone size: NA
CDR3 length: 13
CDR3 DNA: TGTGCCAGTCCGGGACAGGCGTCCTACGAGCAGTACTTC
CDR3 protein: CASPGQASYEQYF

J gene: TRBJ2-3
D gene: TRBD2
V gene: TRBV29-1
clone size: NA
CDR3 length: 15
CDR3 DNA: TGCAGCGCACCCCCAACGGGGGGTCGGGGTGATACGCAGTATTTT
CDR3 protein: CSAPPTGGRGDTQYF

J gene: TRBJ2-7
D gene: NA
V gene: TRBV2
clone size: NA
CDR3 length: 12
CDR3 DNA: TGTGCCAGCGGCCGGGACACTTACGAGCAGTACTTC
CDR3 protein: CASGRDTYEQYF

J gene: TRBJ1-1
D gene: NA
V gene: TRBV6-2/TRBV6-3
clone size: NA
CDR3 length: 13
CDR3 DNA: TGTGCCAGCAGGCAACCAGGTGACACTGAAGCTTTCTTT
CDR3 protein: CASRQPGDTEAFF

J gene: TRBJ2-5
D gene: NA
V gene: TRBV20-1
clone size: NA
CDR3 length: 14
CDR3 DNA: TGCAGTGCTAGAGATGGCGGAGGGCTTAGGACCCAGTACTTC
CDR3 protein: CSARDGGGLRTQYF

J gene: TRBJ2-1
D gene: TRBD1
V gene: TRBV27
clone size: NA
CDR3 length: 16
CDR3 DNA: TGTGCCAGCAGTTATCAGACAGGGGGCGGTAAGAATGAGCAGTTCTTC
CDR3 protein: CASSYQTGGGKNEQFF

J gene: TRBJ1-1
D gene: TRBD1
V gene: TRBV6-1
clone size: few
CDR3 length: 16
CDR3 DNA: TGTGCCAGCAGGGAGCCAGGGGCAGGGGGCCACACTGAAGCTTTCTTT
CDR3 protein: CASREPGAGGHTEAFF

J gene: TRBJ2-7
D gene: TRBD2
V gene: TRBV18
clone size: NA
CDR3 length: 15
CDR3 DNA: TGTGCCAGCTCACCTCTAAGCGGGAGGGCCCTCGAGCAGTACTTC
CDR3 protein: CASSPLSGRALEQYF

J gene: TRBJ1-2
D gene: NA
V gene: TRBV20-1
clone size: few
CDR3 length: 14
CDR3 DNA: TGCAGTGCCCCGACGGTACAGGGCTTTGGCGGCTACACCTTC
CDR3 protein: CSAPTVQGFGGYTF

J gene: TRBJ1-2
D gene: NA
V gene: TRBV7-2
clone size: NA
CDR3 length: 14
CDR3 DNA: TGTGCCAGCAGCTTAGACAGGGTGGGTTATGGCTACACCTTC
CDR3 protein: CASSLDRVGYGYTF

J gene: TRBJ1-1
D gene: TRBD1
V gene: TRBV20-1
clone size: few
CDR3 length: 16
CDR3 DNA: TGCAGTGCTAGAGGCCAGGGGGACAGGGGACGCACTGAAGCTTTCTTT
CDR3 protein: CSARGQGDRGRTEAFF

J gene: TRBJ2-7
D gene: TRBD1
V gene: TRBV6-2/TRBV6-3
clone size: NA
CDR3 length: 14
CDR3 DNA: TGTGCCAGCAGTCCCCGGGACAGATACTACGAGCAGTACTTC
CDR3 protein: CASSPRDRYYEQYF

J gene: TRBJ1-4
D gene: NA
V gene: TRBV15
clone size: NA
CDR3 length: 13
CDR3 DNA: TGTGCCACCAGCAGAGATCGGAATGAAAAACTGTTTTTT
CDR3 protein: CATSRDRNEKLFF

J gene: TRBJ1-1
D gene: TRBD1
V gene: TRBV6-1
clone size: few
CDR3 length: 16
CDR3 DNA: TGTGCCAGCAGCCGGGGACAGGGGGCGCAGGGAACTGAAGCTTTCTTT
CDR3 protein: CASSRGQGAQGTEAFF

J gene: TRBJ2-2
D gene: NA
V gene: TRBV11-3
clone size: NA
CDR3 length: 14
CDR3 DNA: TGTGCCAGCAGCTTGTACAGGGTCACCGGGGAGCTGTTTTTT
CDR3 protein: CASSLYRVTGELFF

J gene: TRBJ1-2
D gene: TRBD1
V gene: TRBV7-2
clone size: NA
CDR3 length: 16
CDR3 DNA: TGTGCCAGCAGCTTTCATACAGGGGTGGAATTAGCTGGCTACACCTTC
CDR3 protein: CASSFHTGVELAGYTF

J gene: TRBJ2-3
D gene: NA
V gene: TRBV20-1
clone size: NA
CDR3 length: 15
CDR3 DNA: TGCAGTGCTAGATTTATGGCGGGAATCACAGATACGCAGTATTTT
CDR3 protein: CSARFMAGITDTQYF

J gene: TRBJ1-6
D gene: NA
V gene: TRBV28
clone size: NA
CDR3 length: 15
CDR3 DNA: TGTGCCAGCACAAGACGCACAGGGACCAATTCACCCCTCCACTTT
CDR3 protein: CASTRRTGTNSPLHF

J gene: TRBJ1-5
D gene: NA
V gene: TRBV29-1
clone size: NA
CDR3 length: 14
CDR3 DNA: TGCAGAGACCCAGGTCAGAATAGCAATCAGCCCCAGCATTTT
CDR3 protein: CRDPGQNSNQPQHF

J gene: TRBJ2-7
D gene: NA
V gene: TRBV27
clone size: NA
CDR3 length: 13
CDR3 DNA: TGTGCCAGCAATTCCCTGGGCGGGTTCGAGCAGTACTTC
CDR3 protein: CASNSLGGFEQYF

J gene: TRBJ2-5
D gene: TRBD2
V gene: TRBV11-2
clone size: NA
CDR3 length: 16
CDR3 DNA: TGTGCCAGCAGCCAGGGACTAGCGGCCTCCCAAGAGACCCAGTACTTC
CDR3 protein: CASSQGLAASQETQYF

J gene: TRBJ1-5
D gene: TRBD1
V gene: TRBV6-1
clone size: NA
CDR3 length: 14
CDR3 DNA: TGTGCCAGCAGTGAAGTCAGGGGGAATCAGCCCCAGCATTTT
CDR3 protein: CASSEVRGNQPQHF

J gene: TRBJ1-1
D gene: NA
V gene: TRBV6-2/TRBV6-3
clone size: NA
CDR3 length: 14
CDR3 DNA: TGTGCCAGCAGGCCCCCGGGACCGAACACTGAAGCTTTCTTT
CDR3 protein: CASRPPGPNTEAFF

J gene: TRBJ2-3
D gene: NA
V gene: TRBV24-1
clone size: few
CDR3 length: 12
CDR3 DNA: TGTGCCACCAGTCCGGAGGGGGTCACGCAGTATTTT
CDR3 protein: CATSPEGVTQYF

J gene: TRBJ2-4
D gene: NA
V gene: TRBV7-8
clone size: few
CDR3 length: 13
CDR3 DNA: TGTGCCAGCAGCTTAGCGAGGGGAAACATTCAGTACTTC
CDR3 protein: CASSLARGNIQYF

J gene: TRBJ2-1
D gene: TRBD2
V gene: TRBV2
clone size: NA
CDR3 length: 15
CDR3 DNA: TGTGCCAGCAGTGGGGGACTAGCGGGAGGAAATGAGCAGTTCTTC
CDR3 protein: CASSGGLAGGNEQFF

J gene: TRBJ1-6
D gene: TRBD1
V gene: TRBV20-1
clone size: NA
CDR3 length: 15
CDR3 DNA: TGCAGTGCTAGAGTAGGGACAGGAGATAATTCACCCCTCCACTTT
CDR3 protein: CSARVGTGDNSPLHF

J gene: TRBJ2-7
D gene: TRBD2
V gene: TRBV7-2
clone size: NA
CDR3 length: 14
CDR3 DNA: TGTGCCAGCAGCTCTTACCGACTAGCTGGCGAGCAGTACTTC
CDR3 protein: CASSSYRLAGEQYF

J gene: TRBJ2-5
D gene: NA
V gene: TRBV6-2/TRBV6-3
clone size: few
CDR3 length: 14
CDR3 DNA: TGTGCCAGCAGTCGCGGGCAGTACCAAGAGACCCAGTACTTC
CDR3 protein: CASSRGQYQETQYF

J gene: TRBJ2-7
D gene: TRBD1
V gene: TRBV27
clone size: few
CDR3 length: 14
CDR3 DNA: TGTGCCAGCAAGCACAGGACAGGGGGGCACGAGCAGTACTTC
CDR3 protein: CASKHRTGGHEQYF

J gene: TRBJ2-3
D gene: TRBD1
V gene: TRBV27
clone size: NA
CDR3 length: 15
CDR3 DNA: TGTGCCAGCACCCCCTTCGGGACAGGGGACAATACGCAGTATTTT
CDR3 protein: CASTPFGTGDNTQYF

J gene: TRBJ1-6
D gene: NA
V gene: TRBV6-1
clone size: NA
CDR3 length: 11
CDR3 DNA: TGTGCCAGCACTGCTAATTCACCCCTCCACTTT
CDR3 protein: CASTANSPLHF

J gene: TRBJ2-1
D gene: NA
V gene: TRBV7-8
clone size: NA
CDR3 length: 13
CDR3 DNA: TGTGCCAGCAGCCCTAGAATCTACAATGAGCAGTTCTTC
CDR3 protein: CASSPRIYNEQFF

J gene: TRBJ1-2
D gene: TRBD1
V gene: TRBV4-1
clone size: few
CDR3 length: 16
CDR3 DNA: TGCGCCAGCAGCCACCGAGAACAGGGGGATCGGAGTGGCTACACCTTC
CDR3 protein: CASSHREQGDRSGYTF

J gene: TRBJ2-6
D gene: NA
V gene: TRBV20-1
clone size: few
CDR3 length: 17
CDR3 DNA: TGCAGTGCTAGACCGCTCGATCTTCGGGGTGGGGCCAACGTCCTGACTTTC
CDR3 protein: CSARPLDLRGGANVLTF

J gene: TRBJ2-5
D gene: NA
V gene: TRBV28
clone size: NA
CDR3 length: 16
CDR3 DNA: TGTGCCAGCAAGAACGACCAAGACAGATTTCAAGAGACCCAGTACTTC
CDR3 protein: CASKNDQDRFQETQYF

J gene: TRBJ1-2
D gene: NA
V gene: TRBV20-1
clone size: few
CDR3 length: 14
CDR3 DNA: TGCAGTGCTAGTAGCAGGGTTGAGGACTATGGCTACACCTTC
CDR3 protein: CSASSRVEDYGYTF

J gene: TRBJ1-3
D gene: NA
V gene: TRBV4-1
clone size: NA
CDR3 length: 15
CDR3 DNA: TGCGCCAGCAGCTCCCTAGAAGGTCCTGGAAACACCATATATTTT
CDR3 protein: CASSSLEGPGNTIYF

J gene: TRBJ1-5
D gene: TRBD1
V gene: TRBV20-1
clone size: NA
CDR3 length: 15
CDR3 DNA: TGCAGTGCTAGAGATAGGCGGGCAGGGGGTGCGACCCAGCATTTT
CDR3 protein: CSARDRRAGGATQHF